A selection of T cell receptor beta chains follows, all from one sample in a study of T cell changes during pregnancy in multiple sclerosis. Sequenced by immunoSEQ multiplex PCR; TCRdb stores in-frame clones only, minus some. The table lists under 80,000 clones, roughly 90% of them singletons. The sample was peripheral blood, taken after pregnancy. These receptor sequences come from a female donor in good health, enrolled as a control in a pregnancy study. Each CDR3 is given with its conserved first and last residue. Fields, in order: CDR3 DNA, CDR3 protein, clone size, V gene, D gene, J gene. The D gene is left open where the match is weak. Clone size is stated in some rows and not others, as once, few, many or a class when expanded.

DNA: TGTGCCAGCTTCCGGGACAGGGTGGATTCACCCCTCCACTTT
CDR3: CASFRDRVDSPLHF
size: NA
V: TRBV6-1
D: TRBD1
J: TRBJ1-6

DNA: TGTGCCAGCACCGTAGGGACAGGGGGCATGGAGACCCAGTACTTC
CDR3: CASTVGTGGMETQYF
size: NA
V: TRBV5-4
D: TRBD1
J: TRBJ2-5

DNA: TGTGCCAGCTCACCATCTAGCGGGAGGGCCTGGTACGAGCAGTACTTC
CDR3: CASSPSSGRAWYEQYF
size: few
V: TRBV18
D: TRBD2
J: TRBJ2-7

DNA: TGCGCCAGCAGCTTGTCGCGTGAAAACTATGGCTACACCTTC
CDR3: CASSLSRENYGYTF
size: NA
V: TRBV5-1
D: NA
J: TRBJ1-2

DNA: TGCGCCAGCAGCCAAGAGAGCAATTGGGATACGCAGTATTTT
CDR3: CASSQESNWDTQYF
size: NA
V: TRBV4-3
D: NA
J: TRBJ2-3

DNA: TGTGCCAGCAGCTTCGGAGGGGTTTCTCCCTCCTACGAGCAGTACTTC
CDR3: CASSFGGVSPSYEQYF
size: NA
V: TRBV13
D: NA
J: TRBJ2-7

DNA: TGTGCCAGCAGCCCCCAGACTAGCGGGGATGGCACAGATACGCAGTATTTT
CDR3: CASSPQTSGDGTDTQYF
size: once
V: TRBV7-9
D: TRBD2
J: TRBJ2-3

DNA: TGTGCCAGCAGTAGGACAGGGGCAACTGAAGCTTTCTTT
CDR3: CASSRTGATEAFF
size: NA
V: TRBV6-4
D: TRBD1
J: TRBJ1-1

DNA: TGTGCCTGGAGTTTATTAATCGGGAGACCAAGCGGGGAGCTGTTTTTT
CDR3: CAWSLLIGRPSGELFF
size: NA
V: TRBV30
D: NA
J: TRBJ2-2

DNA: TGTGCCAGCAGCCAGGGACTAGCGGGAGCCGATACGCAGTATTTT
CDR3: CASSQGLAGADTQYF
size: NA
V: TRBV6-6
D: TRBD2
J: TRBJ2-3

DNA: TGTGCCAGTAGCGGGACACTAATGAACACTGAAGCTTTCTTT
CDR3: CASSGTLMNTEAFF
size: NA
V: TRBV19
D: NA
J: TRBJ1-1

DNA: TGTGCCAGCTCTCGGGACTTCGCCTACGAGCAGTACTTC
CDR3: CASSRDFAYEQYF
size: NA
V: TRBV7-2
D: NA
J: TRBJ2-7

DNA: TGTGCCAGCAGCCCGTCCCGGAGGGGGGGCACTGAAGCTTTCTTT
CDR3: CASSPSRRGGTEAFF
size: NA
V: TRBV7-9
D: NA
J: TRBJ1-1

DNA: TGTGCCAGCAGCTTCTTGAGTAGCGGGGGGCGGAAGACCCAGTACTTC
CDR3: CASSFLSSGGRKTQYF
size: NA
V: TRBV7-9
D: TRBD2
J: TRBJ2-5

DNA: TGTGCCAGCAGCTTCCGGGGACTAGTGGGAAATACGCAGTATTTT
CDR3: CASSFRGLVGNTQYF
size: NA
V: TRBV5-6
D: TRBD2
J: TRBJ2-3

DNA: TGTGCCAGCAGGGGAACCGGGACAGGCAAATACGAGCAGTACTTC
CDR3: CASRGTGTGKYEQYF
size: NA
V: TRBV6-5
D: TRBD1
J: TRBJ2-7

DNA: TGTGCCACTCAGAAGGTATGGCGGGGCCGTGATGAGCAGTTCTTC
CDR3: CATQKVWRGRDEQFF
size: NA
V: TRBV19
D: NA
J: TRBJ2-1

DNA: TGCGCCACCCAGGAAGCGGTAGGGGAGACCCAGTACTTC
CDR3: CATQEAVGETQYF
size: few
V: TRBV10-1
D: NA
J: TRBJ2-5

DNA: TGTGCCAGTCCGACAGTCTCTGGAAACACCATATATTTT
CDR3: CASPTVSGNTIYF
size: NA
V: TRBV19
D: NA
J: TRBJ1-3

DNA: TGCAGCGTTGGCCGGCGGCTCGCCCCCCCTTATGGCTACACCTTC
CDR3: CSVGRRLAPPYGYTF
size: NA
V: TRBV29-1
D: NA
J: TRBJ1-2

DNA: TGCGCCAGCAGCTCAGATGACAGCTACGAGCAGTACTTC
CDR3: CASSSDDSYEQYF
size: NA
V: TRBV5-1
D: NA
J: TRBJ2-7

DNA: TGTGCCACCGATCGGGATCCGAGCTCCTACAATGAGCAGTTCTTC
CDR3: CATDRDPSSYNEQFF
size: NA
V: TRBV15
D: NA
J: TRBJ2-1

DNA: TGTGCCACCCAGATATTTGGGGGGAGGGGTCACAATGAGCAGTTCTTC
CDR3: CATQIFGGRGHNEQFF
size: NA
V: TRBV7-6
D: TRBD2
J: TRBJ2-1

DNA: TGTGCCGCCGCCCCTAGCGGGGGTTACAATGAGCAGTTCTTC
CDR3: CAAAPSGGYNEQFF
size: once
V: TRBV10-3
D: TRBD2
J: TRBJ2-1

DNA: TGTGCCAGCAGCCCCTCGGTGTCGTCTGGAAACACCATATATTTT
CDR3: CASSPSVSSGNTIYF
size: NA
V: TRBV7-9
D: NA
J: TRBJ1-3

DNA: TGTGCCAGCAGCTTAGCGGGACTAGGGGCAGATACGCAGTATTTT
CDR3: CASSLAGLGADTQYF
size: NA
V: TRBV7-3
D: TRBD2
J: TRBJ2-3

DNA: TGCGCCAGCACCACGACGGGGGTAGGTGGCACTGAAGCTTTCTTT
CDR3: CASTTTGVGGTEAFF
size: NA
V: TRBV10-2
D: NA
J: TRBJ1-1

DNA: TGTGCCAGCAGCCAAGATCGAGTAGCGGGAGAGGGAGGGTACGAGCAGTACTTC
CDR3: CASSQDRVAGEGGYEQYF
size: NA
V: TRBV4-2
D: TRBD2
J: TRBJ2-7

DNA: TGTGCCAGCAGCTTAAGTGGGCGGGTCCTGGGGGAGCAGTACTTC
CDR3: CASSLSGRVLGEQYF
size: NA
V: TRBV7-6
D: NA
J: TRBJ2-7

DNA: TGTGCCAGCAGCCTCGGGGGGGTAGGGATGAACACTGAAGCTTTCTTT
CDR3: CASSLGGVGMNTEAFF
size: NA
V: TRBV27
D: NA
J: TRBJ1-1

DNA: TGTGCTAGTGGTTTGCTCGGGGCAACTAATGAAAAACTGTTTTTT
CDR3: CASGLLGATNEKLFF
size: NA
V: TRBV12-5
D: NA
J: TRBJ1-4

DNA: TGTGCCAGCAGTGAAAACAGGCCGGGTTTTTTGAACACTGAAGCTTTCTTT
CDR3: CASSENRPGFLNTEAFF
size: NA
V: TRBV6-1
D: NA
J: TRBJ1-1

DNA: TGTGCCAGCAGCTCTCGACAGGGTAGCATGAACACTGAAGCTTTCTTT
CDR3: CASSSRQGSMNTEAFF
size: NA
V: TRBV11-2
D: TRBD1
J: TRBJ1-1

DNA: TGCGCCAGCAGCTTGGGGGGACGGGAGGAAGCGCAGTTCTTC
CDR3: CASSLGGREEAQFF
size: NA
V: TRBV5-1
D: TRBD2
J: TRBJ2-1

DNA: TGTGCCAGCAGCGAACTCGCAGGGTCCGGGGCCAACGTCCTGACTTTC
CDR3: CASSELAGSGANVLTF
size: NA
V: TRBV2
D: NA
J: TRBJ2-6

DNA: TGTGCCAGCAGCTTAGGGACAGGGGATGGCTACACCTTC
CDR3: CASSLGTGDGYTF
size: NA
V: TRBV7-9
D: TRBD1
J: TRBJ1-2

DNA: TGTGCCAGCAGCTTAAGTGGGGGCAGCAATCAGCCCCAGCATTTT
CDR3: CASSLSGGSNQPQHF
size: NA
V: TRBV7-8
D: NA
J: TRBJ1-5

DNA: TGCGCCAGCAAGTCCGGGGCAGGGGATTACAATGAGCAGTTCTTC
CDR3: CASKSGAGDYNEQFF
size: NA
V: TRBV5-1
D: NA
J: TRBJ2-1

DNA: TGCGCCAGCAGAGGTCAGGACACCGGGGAGCTGTTTTTT
CDR3: CASRGQDTGELFF
size: NA
V: TRBV5-1
D: NA
J: TRBJ2-2

DNA: TGTGCCTGGAGTGCCCGGACAGGGGCAGTCGGCAATCAGCCCCAGCATTTT
CDR3: CAWSARTGAVGNQPQHF
size: NA
V: TRBV30
D: TRBD1
J: TRBJ1-5

DNA: TGTGCCAGAAGCCCGATTGGGGGGGCTAACACTGAAGCTTTCTTT
CDR3: CARSPIGGANTEAFF
size: NA
V: TRBV5-3
D: NA
J: TRBJ1-1

DNA: TGTGCCATCTGTAGCTGGTCCTACGAGCAGTACTTC
CDR3: CAICSWSYEQYF
size: NA
V: TRBV6-7
D: NA
J: TRBJ2-7

DNA: TGCGCCAGCAGCCAAGCTAGCGGGGGCCAAGAGACCCAGTACTTC
CDR3: CASSQASGGQETQYF
size: NA
V: TRBV4-1
D: TRBD2
J: TRBJ2-5

DNA: TGCGCCAGCAGTGCCGGTCGTAACTATGGCTACACCTTC
CDR3: CASSAGRNYGYTF
size: NA
V: TRBV10-1
D: NA
J: TRBJ1-2